Listed below are T cell receptor beta chains from one sample, sequenced in a study of T cells after posttransplantation cyclophosphamide. Some clones are missing from TCRdb's copy, which holds only in-frame ones; the method was immunoSEQ multiplex PCR. The sample holds about 8,700 clones, and no clone turns up only once. The starting material was PBMCs, obtained after an allogeneic stem cell transplant with post-transplant cyclophosphamide. These receptors originate from a male patient aged 25-45 years who received an allogeneic stem cell transplant from an unrelated donor, was CMV-positive, and had acute and chronic GVHD. Some T cells may trace back to the graft donor. Each CDR3 is given without its conserved first and last residue. Clone size is stated in some rows and not others, as once, few, many or a class when expanded.

J | V | size | CDR3
TRBJ1-2 | TRBV7-2 | many | ASSLNADGDYGYT
TRBJ2-1 | TRBV5-1 | many | ASSLVTSSDNEQF
TRBJ1-1 | TRBV5-1 | many | ASSLARQGGTEAF
TRBJ1-1 | TRBV18 | medium-sized | ASSPTSGQTYRDTEAF
TRBJ2-7 | TRBV5-6 | many | ASSLAGEQY
TRBJ2-3 | TRBV29-1 | many | SVDPWTYLTDTQY
TRBJ1-4 | TRBV30 | many | AWRAQIDRGQLF
TRBJ2-7 | TRBV12-5 | many | ASGWSTSGREKFYEQY
TRBJ1-1 | TRBV11-3 | many | ASSPPPGSTEAF
TRBJ2-5 | TRBV6-1 | many | ASSDVAGRGQETQY
TRBJ2-1 | TRBV25-1 | many | ASQLAGGRNEQF
TRBJ2-4 | TRBV9 | few | ASSTRTGPGIQY
TRBJ1-5 | TRBV19 | many | ASSIIEQDNQPQH
TRBJ1-2 | TRBV28 | many | ASSASSGQGYGYT
TRBJ1-2 | TRBV5-4 | many | ASSFLGGNYGYT
TRBJ1-5 | TRBV10-3 | many | AISESGGGMVGPQH
TRBJ2-5 | TRBV5-5 | many | ASSYRGDQETQY
TRBJ1-2 | TRBV7-2 | many | ASSPMGSGWGYT
TRBJ1-5 | TRBV6-2/TRBV6-3 | many | ASRTGIQPQH
TRBJ2-5 | TRBV12-3/TRBV12-4 | many | ASSFANRRWETQY
TRBJ1-1 | TRBV19 | medium-sized | ASSPLFTGAYTEAF
TRBJ1-4 | TRBV19 | many | ASTPDRGYHYGKLF
TRBJ2-3 | TRBV5-1 | many | ASSTGTSGGADTQY
TRBJ2-5 | TRBV15 | many | ATSITGLAGWKETQY
TRBJ2-7 | TRBV5-1 | many | ASSPRTGGYEQY
TRBJ2-1 | TRBV14 | many | ASSQGSTSGSHNEQF
TRBJ2-2 | TRBV18 | many | ASSPRGQANTGELF
TRBJ2-1 | TRBV19 | large | ASRELANNEQF
TRBJ2-1 | TRBV5-1 | many | ASSIGQGAGNNEQF
TRBJ1-1 | TRBV19 | many | ASSIEGQPYYEAF
TRBJ2-3 | TRBV6-7 | few | ASSYLIGLAGVTDTQY
TRBJ1-1 | TRBV11-2 | many | ASSPQGPTNTEAF
TRBJ1-2 | TRBV12-3/TRBV12-4 | many | ASSHRDGRGGYT
TRBJ1-2 | TRBV7-2 | many | ASSPRTANYGYT
TRBJ1-4 | TRBV7-9 | many | ASSLGQGKDEKLF
TRBJ1-5 | TRBV6-5 | many | ASSRQPRNQPQH
TRBJ2-3 | TRBV6-5 | many | ASSYSYTDTQY
TRBJ2-7 | TRBV4-1 | many | ASSHGGSSGRDYEQY
TRBJ2-1 | TRBV9 | many | ASSVSGSTYNEQF
TRBJ2-1 | TRBV2 | many | ASPGLGGGSEQF
TRBJ2-3 | TRBV7-2 | NA | ASSLWGGGAEDTQY
TRBJ2-4 | TRBV6-2/TRBV6-3 | many | ASTREGLAKNIQY
TRBJ1-5 | TRBV5-4 | many | ASSLQGKSNQPQH
TRBJ1-1 | TRBV18 | many | ASSPGLEAF
TRBJ1-3 | TRBV27 | many | ASRTSGTGGARGNTIY
TRBJ2-7 | TRBV12-5 | many | ASGLVLAGDEQY
TRBJ2-5 | TRBV2 | many | ASRPGQGRETQY
TRBJ2-3 | TRBV6-4 | many | ASRRGLFSDTQY
TRBJ1-2 | TRBV5-8 | medium-sized | ASRLAGRANYGYT
TRBJ2-2 | TRBV29-1 | medium-sized | SVRLAGVAGELF
TRBJ1-2 | TRBV11-2 | many | ASSLSGQGLNGYT
TRBJ1-6 | TRBV9 | many | ASSDQQGTYSPLH
TRBJ2-7 | TRBV9 | many | ASSVVATGGSYEQY
TRBJ1-6 | TRBV5-1 | many | ASSFGGGPPLH
TRBJ1-2 | TRBV7-2 | medium-sized | ASSQLTGQGNGYT
TRBJ2-5 | TRBV11-2 | many | ASSSGQLKQETQY